Following are 25 T cell receptor beta chains from one sample sequenced in a study of blood T cells in healthy people across ages. The second PCR ran roughly 6 to 11 cycles with a sample-barcoded 5' primer and J-beta primers. TCRdb used MiXCR to reprocess the 5' RACE reads, holding one entry per CDR3 protein. The table has 750,000 to 850,000 distinct CDR3 sequences, approximately 25% seen once. The same data also contributed to another study, on T cells of mothers and their children.

The material sequenced was blood. The receptors derive from a boy between 5 and 17 years old in good health.

This clonotype has a handful of counts. This chain joins TRBV27 and TRBJ2-7; no definite D call. V lost 0 bases and J 1 base, leaving 13 bases between the germline ends. The CDR3 has 16 residues. The germline V gene has CDR1 MNHEY and CDR2 SMNVEV (reference sequence). DNA for the CDR3: TGTGCCAGCAGTTTATCGCCCCCGGCCCCTTCCTACGAGCAGTACTTC. Its translation is CASSLSPPAPSYEQYF.

The chain carries TRBV27 and TRBJ1-1, with TRBD1 matching 7 bases. CDR1 and CDR2 from the germline V gene are MNHEY and SMNVEV (reference sequence). V lost 7 bases to trimming and J lost 5 bases; unmatched junction nucleotides: 13. CDR3 length: 15 residues. CDR3 sequence: CASTREGALMTEAFF. CDR3 DNA: TGTGCCAGCACCCGAGAGGGGGCGCTTATGACTGAAGCTTTCTTT.

J is TRBJ2-5 and V is TRBV7-9, with D possibly matching TRBD1 (7 bases). The CDR3 runs 16 residues. The germline V gene encodes CDR1 SEHNR and CDR2 FQNEAQ (reference sequence). Trimming pared 1 base from V and 5 bases from J, leaving 17 bases between. This CDR3 reads CASSLEAGGPFETQYF. In nucleotides, the CDR3 is TGTGCCAGCAGCTTAGAGGCAGGGGGGCCTTTCGAGACCCAGTACTTC.

This clonotype was detected a few times. V is TRBV7-9 and J is TRBJ1-2, with D unresolved. There are 13 residues in the CDR3. The V gene's germline CDR1 is SEHNR and CDR2 FQNEAQ (reference sequence). The V end was cut by 3 bases, the J end by 8 bases, with 13 bases between. In DNA form, the CDR3 reads TGTGCCAGCAGCTTCGGGGAATCGGAAGGCTACACCTTC. Its protein is CASSFGESEGYTF.

The V gene is TRBV7-9, the J gene TRBJ2-3, with 7 bases fitting TRBD2. V trimming: 4 bases; J trimming: 3 bases; junction bases outside the gene matches: 13. The length of the CDR3 is 17 residues. Germline V lookup: CDR1 SEHNR, CDR2 FQNEAQ (reference sequence). CDR3 coding DNA: TGTGCCAGCAGCTCGAGGACGCAGCGGGACTATACAGATACGCAGTATTTT. It codes for CASSSRTQRDYTDTQYF.

The CDR3 loop reads CASSQDVSGGGYEQYF. DNA of the CDR3: TGCGCCAGCAGCCAAGATGTATCAGGGGGCGGTTACGAGCAGTACTTC. The chain couples TRBV4-3 to TRBJ2-1; 8 positions agree with TRBD1. The assigned J gene may be wrong: the sequence end matches TRBJ2-7 better. The CDR3 extends over 16 amino acids. The germline CDR1 and CDR2 sequences are LGHNA and YSLEER.

The chain joins TRBV20-1 to TRBJ1-1; D unclear. The V gene's germline CDR1 is DFQATT and CDR2 SNEGSKA (reference sequence). The CDR3 length is 14 residues. With 3 bases removed from V and 0 bases from J, the gap between germline ends came to 11 bases. For the CDR3, the DNA is TGCAGTGCTAGGAAGCCTCTTTTGAACACTGAAGCTTTCTTT. Residues: CSARKPLLNTEAFF.

This clonotype was seen only a few times. V and J are TRBV27 and TRBJ2-3; TRBD1 might be the D (6 bases). V was clipped by 5 bases and J by 2 bases, with 14 bases between them. This CDR3 comprises 15 residues. Germline lookup yields CDR1 MNHEY and CDR2 SMNVEV (reference sequence). The CDR3 DNA is TGTGCCAGCAGTCCACAGGGCCCTTTCACAGATACGCAGTATTTT. It specifies CASSPQGPFTDTQYF.

This sequence joins TRBV20-1 and TRBJ2-5; D might be TRBD2 (6 bases). The J call may not be correct, given that the DNA end is closer to TRBJ2-1. The CDR3 is made up of 15 amino acids. Per the germline V gene, CDR1 is DFQATT and CDR2 is SNEGSKA (reference sequence). For the CDR3, the DNA is TGCAGTGCTAGAGATTGGCGGGAAAACTACAATGAGCAGTTCTTC. It yields the protein CSARDWRENYNEQFF.

This clonotype has a handful of counts. The CDR3 protein is CASSQVPSGTYNEQFF. The CDR3 bases are TGCGCCAGCAGCCAGGTTCCTAGCGGAACCTACAATGAGCAGTTCTTC. The chain carries TRBV4-1 and TRBJ2-1; 7 bases map to TRBD2. V shed 3 bases and J 2 bases; nucleotides not matched to a gene: 7. There are 16 residues in the CDR3. Germline V lookup: CDR1 MGHRA, CDR2 YSYEKL.

This clonotype was picked up a small number of times. V and J are TRBV7-2 and TRBJ1-2; no clear D. Trimming left V 5 bases short and J 0 bases short, with 4 bases between. CDR1 and CDR2 (germline): SGHTA, FQGNSA. This CDR3 region has 12 residues. The CDR3 loop is CASSRTNYGYTF. CDR3 nucleotides: TGTGCCAGCAGCCGGACTAACTATGGCTACACCTTC. The whole variable domain, remainder taken from reference TRBV7-2 and TRBJ1-2, is GAGVSQSPSNKVTEKGKDVELRCDPISGHTALYWYRQSLGQGLEFLIYFQGNSAPDKSGLPSDRFSAERTGGSVSTLTIQRTQQEDSAVYLCASSRTNYGYTFGSGTRLTVV.

In its sample, this clonotype was seen a few times. V gene TRBV7-2 combines with J gene TRBJ2-3; the match to TRBD2 covers 10 bases. V lost 5 bases, J lost 3 bases, and 14 bases stayed unmatched. The CDR3 is made up of 18 amino acids. Germline V gives CDR1 SGHTA, CDR2 FQGNSA. In nucleotides, the CDR3 is TGTGCCAGCAGCCCTTACAGGAGCGGGAGGGGAAGTACAGATACGCAGTATTTT. Protein sequence: CASSPYRSGRGSTDTQYF.

This clonotype turned up a few times. The rearrangement uses TRBV7-2 and TRBJ2-3, with 7 positions matching TRBD2. Losses at the gene ends were 5 bases for V and 5 bases for J; bases not matched to a gene: 13. Germline V gene sequence: CDR1 SGHTA, CDR2 FQGNSA. The CDR3 has 16 residues. This chain's CDR3 is CASSPLGREGLDTQYF. CDR3 coding DNA: TGTGCCAGCAGCCCTTTGGGGAGGGAGGGCCTAGATACGCAGTATTTT.

The table lists this clonotype with a few counts. J is TRBJ2-1 and V is TRBV7-3, with 15 bases identical to TRBD2. Trimming removed 2 bases from V and 6 bases from J; junction bases left unmatched: 5. The CDR3 sequence is 17 residues long. Germline V gene sequence: CDR1 SGHTA, CDR2 FQGTGA. The DNA of the CDR3 is TGTGCCAGCAGCTTAGTTGGGACTAGCGGGGGGCTCAATGAGCAGTTCTTC. It encodes CASSLVGTSGGLNEQFF.

This clonotype was counted between two and nine times. This chain connects TRBV30 to TRBJ2-2; no clear D gene. The CDR3 extends over 12 amino acids. Per the germline V gene, CDR1 is GTSNPN and CDR2 is SVGIG (reference sequence). V shed 5 bases and J shed 4 bases, with 8 bases lying between them. CDR3 coding DNA: TGTGCCTGGGCAGGTGGCACCGGGGAGCTGTTTTTT. It translates to CAWAGGTGELFF.

The CDR3 here is CASSLDGNNEQFF. For the CDR3, the DNA is TGTGCCAGCAGCTTAGACGGGAACAATGAGCAGTTCTTC. The rearrangement uses TRBV7-6 and TRBJ2-1, with D possibly matching TRBD2 (5 bases). The CDR3 length is 13 residues. V lost 1 base and J 5 bases, leaving 6 bases between the germline ends. Germline lookup yields CDR1 SGHVS and CDR2 FNYEAQ. Drawing the rest from reference TRBV7-6 and TRBJ2-1, the complete variable domain is GAGVSQSPRYKVTKRGQDVALRCDPISGHVSLYWYRQALGQGPEFLTYFNYEAQQDKSGLPNDRFSAERPEGSISTLTIQRTEQRDSAMYRCASSLDGNNEQFFGPGTRLTVL.

This clonotype was seen more than once but under ten times. The CDR3 protein is CASSSSGQGGYGYTF. The CDR3 nucleotides are TGTGCCAGCAGCTCATCTGGACAGGGCGGCTATGGCTACACCTTC. The V gene is TRBV7-2, the J gene TRBJ1-2; 8 bases agree with TRBD1. CDR1 and CDR2 from the germline V gene are SGHTA and FQGNSA. Trimming at V came to 4 bases and at J to 4 bases, leaving 8 bases not matched to a gene. CDR3 length equals 15 residues. Full variable domain (rest looked up from reference TRBV7-2 and TRBJ1-2): GAGVSQSPSNKVTEKGKDVELRCDPISGHTALYWYRQSLGQGLEFLIYFQGNSAPDKSGLPSDRFSAERTGGSVSTLTIQRTQQEDSAVYLCASSSSGQGGYGYTFGSGTRLTVV.

The chain employs TRBV5-1 and TRBJ2-1; a possible D gene is TRBD2 (6 bases). CDR3 size: 14 residues. Germline V CDR1 and CDR2: SGHRS, YFSETQ. Trimming shortened V by 0 bases and J by 5 bases, and 9 bases separated the two germline ends. Written as DNA, the CDR3 is TGCGCCAGCAGCTTGGTAGCGGATGACAATGAGCAGTTCTTC. This sequence encodes CASSLVADDNEQFF.

This clonotype was found a few times. The J gene is TRBJ1-5, the V gene TRBV28; a weak D match, TRBD1 (6 bases). V was clipped by 7 bases and J by 0 bases, with 16 bases between them. This CDR3 spans 16 amino acids. Germline CDR1 reads MDHEN; CDR2 reads SYDVKM. In nucleotides, the CDR3 is TGTGCCAGCATACGGGGGGACACCCCTAGCAATCAGCCCCAGCATTTT. Its protein product is CASIRGDTPSNQPQHF.

The J gene is TRBJ1-2, the V gene TRBV28; D is possibly TRBD1 (6 bases). The CDR3 consists of 17 residues. Germline CDR1 is MDHEN and CDR2 is SYDVKM. V was pared by 4 bases and J by 5 bases, with 23 bases between. The CDR3 spells CASSSHRALKTVYGYTF. CDR3 DNA: TGTGCCAGCAGTTCCCACAGGGCGCTGAAGACAGTTTATGGCTACACCTTC.

This clonotype was counted only a few times. The rearrangement links TRBV20-1 to TRBJ1-1; D ambiguous. The V end was cut by 0 bases, the J end by 4 bases, with 0 bases between. CDR3 size: 10 residues. Germline CDR1 DFQATT, CDR2 SNEGSKA (reference sequence). CDR3 region: CSARDTEAFF. In DNA form, the CDR3 reads TGCAGTGCTAGAGACACTGAAGCTTTCTTT.

This clonotype came up a few times. This chain uses TRBV5-1 with TRBJ2-5; a possible D gene is TRBD1 (6 bases). Trimming took off 9 bases at V and 3 bases at J, with 21 bases between the two ends. The CDR3 loop spans 15 amino acids. Germline V gene lookup returns CDR1 SGHRS and CDR2 YFSETQ. This chain's CDR3 is CATSSQGTREETQYF. For the CDR3, the DNA is TGCGCCACCTCATCCCAGGGGACAAGGGAAGAGACCCAGTACTTC. Full variable domain (remainder filled in from reference TRBV5-1 and TRBJ2-5): KAGVTQTPRYLIKTRGQQVTLSCSPISGHRSVSWYQQTPGQGLQFLFEYFSETQRNKGNFPGRFSGRQFSNSRSEMNVSTLELGDSALYLCATSSQGTREETQYFGPGTRLLVL.

The rearrangement uses TRBV20-1 and TRBJ2-1; tentatively, D is TRBD2 (5 bases). The CDR3 spans 14 residues. Germline assignment: CDR1 DFQATT and CDR2 SNEGSKA (reference sequence). Trimming removed 5 bases at V and 4 bases at J, with 15 bases between. The chain's CDR3 is CSASREGRYNEQFF. The CDR3, as DNA: TGCAGTGCTTCTCGAGAGGGTCGGTACAATGAGCAGTTCTTC.

The chain links TRBV7-2 to TRBJ2-5; D unresolved. This CDR3 region has 15 residues. In germline, CDR1 is SGHTA, CDR2 FQGNSA. V shed 5 bases and J shed 2 bases, with 15 bases lying between them. CDR3 in amino acids: CASSQQVFGQETQYF. In DNA form, the CDR3 reads TGTGCCAGCAGCCAGCAGGTATTTGGGCAAGAGACCCAGTACTTC.

This chain uses TRBV6-5 with TRBJ1-1; 7 bases line up with TRBD1. J gave up 10 bases and V 4 bases, and 12 bases lay outside the gene matches. The CDR3 totals 14 residues. Germline CDR1 reads MNHEY; CDR2 reads SVGAGI. This CDR3 is CASSSGTDWRGAFF. The CDR3 DNA sequence: TGTGCCAGCAGTTCCGGGACAGATTGGAGAGGAGCTTTCTTT.